This T cell receptor (beta chain) was sequenced for a study of control samples from healthy donors and cancer patients (dated by TCRdb to the early 2020s). Library construction relied on the immunoSEQ multiplex PCR assay. TCRdb obtained this table from immuneACCESS and retained in-frame rearrangements with V and J assigned. These tables miss some clones; where compared with another copy, unresolved V genes account for less than half of the shortfall, and the remainder is unexplained. The sample records 90,000 to 100,000 clones, approximately 80% of which are singletons. About 10% of the sample comes from the top ten. Of note for this clone: Its antigen specificity is not known. No clone much larger than this one lies a single base away; base qualities are absent.

Inclusive of the bounding cysteine and phenylalanine, the CDR3 is 17 residues long. Only the CDR3 DNA stays, 51 bases, in frame from base 1. This clonotype was sampled from a woman in her twenties or thirties in good health. The chain employs TRBV21-1 and TRBJ1-3; the table's D call, TRBD1, was not checked against the DNA. TRBV21-1 is listed as a pseudogene. The sample was blood. This receptor has the CDR3 CASSSHDRLPSGNTIYF. The DNA sequence is given as TGTGCCAGCAGCTCACATGACAGGCTACCCTCTGGAAACACCATATATTTT.